This T cell receptor beta chain was sequenced during a study of blood T cell repertoires in COVID-19. Study context: T cells, B-cell-depleted T cells, or PBMCs provided the cDNA or gDNA that served as material.

The trim removed 8 bases at V and 4 bases at J, leaving 1 base unmatched. The CDR3 has 13 amino acids. Germline V gene data show CDR1 as MRHNA and CDR2 as SNTAGT. Using immunoSEQ multiplex PCR, the repertoire was profiled, and TCRdb retains in-frame clones only, with some absent. The data show some 76,000 clones, 65% to 85% seen once. The Seattle patients joined while their infection was active and were tracked longitudinally afterward. Material for sequencing was peripheral blood. The TCR originated in a man aged 50-59 years with COVID-19, enrolled during active disease. V gene TRBV6-4 combines with J gene TRBJ2-3, with 12 bases matching TRBD1. The CDR3, as DNA: TGTGCCAGCGGGACAGGGGGCGCAGATACGCAGTATTTT. It encodes CASGTGGADTQYF.